These 23 T cell receptor beta chains were sequenced from one sample in a study of post-analysis software for immune sequencing data. Study-wide points: Elevated frequency relative to controls characterized several TRBV segments in patients, TRBV5-6, TRBV5-1 and TRBV20-1 among them.

Unique molecular identifiers had been added to the TCR beta cDNA libraries. MiXCR, applied by TCRdb to the PCR reads, yields one record per CDR3 protein. The sample carries 740,000 or so distinct CDR3 sequences, 53% recorded once. No antigen has been assigned to these receptors. Sequenced sample: blood. Source of these receptors: a girl aged 10-17 years with multiple sclerosis.

The rearrangement links TRBV6-1 to TRBJ2-4, with D possibly matching TRBD1 (6 bases). Trimming took off 6 bases at V and 3 bases at J, with 15 bases between the two ends. Germline V gives CDR1 MNHNS, CDR2 SASEGT. The CDR3 contains 15 residues. In DNA, the CDR3 is TGTGCCAGCAGCGTACAGGGTTTTGGCAAAAACATTCAGTACTTC. Its translation is CASSVQGFGKNIQYF.

This clonotype has a handful of counts. The chain uses TRBV5-5 and TRBJ2-1; possible D gene TRBD1, 6 bases. Germline CDR1 reads SGHKS; CDR2 reads YYEKEE (reference sequence). Trimming cost V 3 bases and J 5 bases, with 15 bases left between them. This CDR3 comprises 15 residues. CDR3 in DNA: TGTGCCAGCAGCTCCGACAGGAGACCAAACAATGAGCAGTTCTTC. Translated: CASSSDRRPNNEQFF.

This clonotype was seen only a few times. J is TRBJ2-1 and V is TRBV28, with 7 bases lining up with TRBD1. CDR3 size: 15 residues. CDR1 and CDR2 (germline): MDHEN, SYDVKM. V lost 6 bases and J lost 1; bases outside the gene matches: 6. The CDR3, as DNA: TGTGCCAGCAGCCGGGGACAGACATCCTACAATGAGCAGTTCTTC. This gives the protein CASSRGQTSYNEQFF.

This clonotype showed up just a few times. The V call is TRBV12-3 or TRBV12-4, the J call TRBJ2-1, with D unresolved. The germline V and J ends were trimmed by 7 bases and 7 bases, with 17 bases remaining between them. This CDR3 is 14 amino acids long. The CDR3 bases are TGTGCCAGCATCCTGAGTCGCCTGCCAAATGAGCAGTTCTTC. It is translated as CASILSRLPNEQFF.

The rearrangement uses TRBV7-2 and TRBJ2-7; 9 bases are a match to TRBD1. Trimming at V came to 2 bases and at J to 3 bases, leaving 11 bases not matched to a gene. The CDR3 has 17 residues. Germline assignment: CDR1 SGHTA and CDR2 FQGNSA. The CDR3 loop reads CASSLSYRGTGYYEQYF. For the CDR3, the DNA is TGTGCCAGCAGCTTATCCTACAGGGGGACAGGGTACTACGAGCAGTACTTC.

Only a few counts were recorded for this clonotype. The rearrangement joins TRBV5-1 to TRBJ2-4, with a possible D match to TRBD1 (7 bases). The tail of the sequence fits TRBJ2-7 better, so the J call may be wrong. The CDR3 has 12 residues. Germline assignment: CDR1 SGHRS and CDR2 YFSETQ. The CDR3 coding sequence is TGCGCCAGCAAGGAGGGGGCGAGCGAGCAGTACTTC. Its protein is CASKEGASEQYF.

This clonotype has a handful of counts. The gene calls are TRBV5-1 and TRBJ2-3; D is possibly TRBD2 (6 bases). Germline CDR1 reads SGHRS; CDR2 reads YFSETQ. V lost 0 bases and J 4 bases, leaving 15 bases between the germline ends. The CDR3 contains 16 residues. Here the CDR3 DNA reads TGCGCCAGCAGCTTGGGCGGCGGGGTTGGATCAGATACGCAGTATTTT. Its protein is CASSLGGGVGSDTQYF.

This chain connects TRBV7-7 to TRBJ2-1; no clear D gene. V lost 3 bases, J lost 5 bases, and 11 bases lay in between. This CDR3 is built from 14 residues. Germline V lookup: CDR1 SSHAT, CDR2 FNYEAQ (reference sequence). CDR3 loop: CASSFSYLNNEQFF. The CDR3 bases are TGTGCCAGCAGCTTCTCCTATCTTAACAATGAGCAGTTCTTC. The full variable domain, completed using reference TRBV7-7 and TRBJ2-1, is GAGVSQSPRYKVTKRGQDVTLRCDPISSHATLYWYQQALGQGPEFLTYFNYEAQPDKSGLPSDRFSAERPEGSISTLTIQRTEQRDSAMYRCASSFSYLNNEQFFGPGTRLTVL.

This chain connects TRBV20-1 to TRBJ2-5; D perhaps matches TRBD2 (5 bases). The DNA end is a closer match to TRBJ2-7, so the J assignment may be wrong. Germline values: CDR1 DFQATT, CDR2 SNEGSKA (reference sequence). The CDR3 is 13 residues long. The CDR3 sequence is CSARFRRANEQYF. The CDR3 region has the DNA TGCAGTGCTAGATTTAGGCGGGCTAACGAGCAGTACTTC.

The chain is built from TRBV20-1 and TRBJ2-3, with D perhaps matching TRBD1 (6 bases). Germline V CDR1 and CDR2: DFQATT, SNEGSKA (reference sequence). The germline V and J ends were trimmed by 5 bases and 5 bases, with 11 bases remaining between them. The CDR3 spans 12 residues. The CDR3 DNA sequence: TGCAGTGCTTCCCCGGACAGAGATACGCAGTATTTT. Protein product: CSASPDRDTQYF.

The V gene is TRBV5-1, the J gene TRBJ1-1; D gene unclear. CDR3 length: 14 residues. The germline V gene has CDR1 SGHRS and CDR2 YFSETQ. The V and J ends lost 0 bases and 7 bases respectively, with 13 bases between them. As DNA, the CDR3 is TGCGCCAGCAGCTTGGGGGTCAGCCAGGTTGAAGCTTTCTTT. Amino acids: CASSLGVSQVEAFF.

The chain is built from TRBV6-6 and TRBJ2-7; the match to TRBD1 covers 11 bases. J gave up 4 bases and V 3 bases, and 5 bases lay outside the gene matches. Germline lookup yields CDR1 MNHNY and CDR2 SVGAGI (reference sequence). This CDR3 has 15 residues. The CDR3 sequence: CASSYNRDRGYEQYF. DNA for the CDR3: TGTGCCAGCAGTTATAACCGGGACAGGGGGTACGAGCAGTACTTC.

The V gene is TRBV6-1, the J gene TRBJ1-2; 9 bases are a match to TRBD1. The J segment lost 0 bases and the V segment lost 4 bases, leaving 9 bases of the junction unmatched. CDR3 length: 17 residues. Germline CDR1 is MNHNS and CDR2 is SASEGT. For the CDR3, the DNA is TGTGCCAGCAGTGGTGGACAGGGGTGGGACACTAACTATGGCTACACCTTC. It specifies CASSGGQGWDTNYGYTF.

This chain joins TRBV20-1 and TRBJ1-2; perhaps TRBD1 as D (5 bases). The CDR3 has 15 amino acids. Germline CDR1 is DFQATT and CDR2 is SNEGSKA (reference sequence). Trimming left V 3 bases short and J 5 bases short, with 19 bases between. CDR3 region: CSASGDFGSLYGYTF. The CDR3, as DNA: TGCAGTGCTAGTGGGGACTTTGGAAGTCTGTATGGCTACACCTTC.

The chain combines TRBV9 with TRBJ2-7, with D possibly TRBD2 on 5 matching bases. V dropped 0 bases and J dropped 3 bases, with 13 bases sitting between them. The germline CDR1 and CDR2 sequences are SGDLS and YYNGEE. The CDR3 is 15 residues long. CDR3 nucleotides: TGTGCCAGCAGCGTAGGCACAACCGGGGACTACGAGCAGTACTTC. Translation gives CASSVGTTGDYEQYF.

Only a few counts were recorded for this clonotype. This chain connects TRBV5-1 to TRBJ2-7, with 9 bases lining up with TRBD1. Trimming cost V 3 bases and J 6 bases; bases outside gene matches: 10. CDR3 length equals 15 residues. The germline CDR1 and CDR2 sequences are SGHRS and YFSETQ. The CDR3 here is CASSSSGTGNGEQYF. The CDR3 DNA reads as TGCGCCAGCAGCTCCTCAGGGACAGGGAATGGCGAGCAGTACTTC.

V usage is TRBV10-2 and J usage is TRBJ2-1; D assignment may be TRBD1 or TRBD2 (5 bases each). V lost 6 bases and J lost 10, with 16 bases in between. Germline loops: CDR1 WSHSY, CDR2 SAAADI. CDR3 size: 13 residues. The CDR3 region is CASREVTGNEQFF. The CDR3 DNA reads as TGCGCCAGCAGGGAGGTCACAGGTAACGAGCAGTTCTTC.

This clonotype was seen a handful of times. The V call is TRBV29-1, the J call TRBJ2-3; D remains ambiguous. CDR1 and CDR2 from the germline V gene are SQVTM and ANQGSEA. Trimming cost V 4 bases and J 0 bases, with 14 bases left between them. This CDR3 is 15 amino acids long. The CDR3 sequence: CSVVIGGSSTDTQYF. The CDR3 DNA reads as TGCAGCGTTGTAATTGGTGGTTCTAGCACAGATACGCAGTATTTT.

This clonotype was picked up a small number of times. V is TRBV29-1 and J is TRBJ2-3; maybe TRBD1 (5 bases). This CDR3 region has 12 residues. Trimming took off 4 bases at V and 6 bases at J, with 11 bases between the two ends. Germline V gene sequence: CDR1 SQVTM, CDR2 ANQGSEA. In DNA, the CDR3 is TGCAGCGTTGTGCGTCCAGGGGATACGCAGTATTTT. This gives the protein CSVVRPGDTQYF.

The chain couples TRBV18 to TRBJ2-4; 10 bases align to TRBD1. V shed 3 bases, J shed 13 bases, and the junction held 15 bases outside the gene matches. The CDR3 extends over 16 amino acids. The V gene's germline CDR1 is KGHSH and CDR2 LQKENI. The CDR3 reads CASSPYTGTGALEQYF. Written as DNA, the CDR3 is TGTGCCAGCTCACCGTACACCGGGACAGGGGCTTTAGAGCAGTACTTC.

The chain joins TRBV29-1 to TRBJ2-1; 8 nucleotides align to TRBD2. V was clipped by 7 bases and J by 8 bases; unmatched bases: 13. This CDR3 contains 14 residues. Germline V CDR1 and CDR2: SQVTM, ANQGSEA. In DNA form, the CDR3 reads TGCAGCGCGGGAGGGCTTTTACGGCGAGATGAGCAGTTCTTC. This translates into CSAGGLLRRDEQFF.

The chain uses TRBV3-1 and TRBJ1-1; D not certain. Trimming cost V 1 base and J 0 bases, with 9 bases left between them. Germline V CDR1 and CDR2: LGHDT, YNNKEL (reference sequence). The CDR3 has 15 amino acids. In DNA form, the CDR3 reads TGTGCCAGCAGCCAAGCGGGCGCGGTGAACACTGAAGCTTTCTTT. Translation: CASSQAGAVNTEAFF.

CDR3 in DNA: TGTGCCAGCAGCTTCCTAGTTGCTAGAGGGAATGAGCAGTTCTTC. Encoded protein: CASSFLVARGNEQFF. This chain joins TRBV7-6 and TRBJ2-1, with D possibly TRBD2 on 5 matching bases. With 3 bases removed from V and 7 bases from J, the gap between germline ends came to 16 bases. Germline V gene data show CDR1 as SGHVS and CDR2 as FNYEAQ. The CDR3 contains 15 residues.